These 15 T cell receptor beta chains originate from one sample sequenced in a study of regulatory T cells in long-lasting Graves disease. Stated time point: newly diagnosed GD, antithyroid drugs for less than 3 months. PBMCs were the source of the RNA used for TCR sequencing. Researchers made TCR beta libraries by using iRepertoire HTBI primers and running Arm-PCR on CDR3 regions. Each CDR3 protein gets one entry after TCRdb re-called the multiplex PCR reads with MiXCR. There are roughly 420,000 distinct CDR3 sequences in the sample; roughly 17% occur only once, and 23% lies in the top ten. These records were also assigned to another study, of T cells in Graves' hyperthyroidism and ophthalmopathy.

The material sequenced was peripheral blood mononuclear cells (PBMCs), taken at new diagnosis, from a patient treated with antithyroid drugs. Source of these receptors: a woman aged 18-29 years with Graves disease.

The sample holds many counts of this clonotype. The chain links TRBV28 to TRBJ2-3; TRBD2 is a possible D gene (6 bases). The V end was cut by 7 bases, the J end by 1 base, with 15 bases between. This CDR3 has 15 residues. Per germline, CDR1 MDHEN and CDR2 SYDVKM. CDR3 in DNA: TGTGCCAGCAACCCGTCGGGACTCCGCACAGATACGCAGTATTTT. Residues: CASNPSGLRTDTQYF.

A remark on this clonotype: At one end the junction does not follow the germline gene, possibly because of a read error. The genes are TRBV7-9 and TRBJ2-1, with D possibly matching TRBD2 (6 bases). CDR1 and CDR2 from the germline V gene are SEHNR and FQNEAQ (reference sequence). The CDR3 length is 15 residues. CDR3: CANSLAGSSYNEQFF. For the CDR3, the DNA is TGTGCCAACAGCTTGGCGGGGAGCTCCTACAATGAGCAGTTCTTC. The full variable domain, completed using reference TRBV7-9 and TRBJ2-1, is DTGVSQNPRHKITKRGQNVTFRCDPISEHNRLYWYRQTLGQGPEFLTYFQNEAQLEKSRLLSDRFSAERPKGSFSTLEIQRTEQGDSAMYLCANSLAGSSYNEQFFGPGTRLTVL.

This clonotype was counted many times. The chain employs TRBV28 and TRBJ2-1, with TRBD2 matching over 7 bases. The V gene's germline CDR1 is MDHEN and CDR2 SYDVKM. Trimming at V came to 7 bases and at J to 1 base, leaving 4 bases not matched to a gene. This CDR3 spans 14 amino acids. In nucleotides, the CDR3 is TGTGCCAGCACCAATAGCGGGTCCTACAATGAGCAGTTCTTC. This sequence encodes CASTNSGSYNEQFF.

This clonotype occurred a few times. One junction end disagrees with the germline gene, perhaps due to a read error. This rearrangement joins TRBV28 to TRBJ2-3, with D possibly being TRBD2 (6 bases). This CDR3 has 14 amino acids. Germline CDR1 and CDR2: MDHEN and SYDVKM. The DNA for the CDR3 is TGTGCCAGCCGGCTAGCGCCCAGCACAGGTACGCAGTATTTT. Amino acids: CASRLAPSTGTQYF.

This clonotype was picked up a small number of times. This may come from a read error, since a much larger clone is one base off. The conserved final phenylalanine or tryptophan is absent from the CDR3, which likely points to a read error. The chain combines TRBV7-2 with TRBJ2-1; the D gene is possibly TRBD1 (6 bases). V shed 7 bases and J shed 8 bases, with 18 bases lying between them. Germline V gives CDR1 SGHTA, CDR2 FQGNSA. This CDR3 is built from 14 residues. DNA of the CDR3: TGTGCCAGCACCTCTATAGGGGGATTCCATGAGCAGTTCTCC. Translated: CASTSIGGFHEQFS.

The chain joins TRBV7-8 to TRBJ2-3; either TRBD1 or TRBD2 may supply D (5 bases each). The CDR3 runs 17 residues. The germline CDR1 and CDR2 sequences are SGHVS and FQNEAQ. Trimming took off 5 bases at V and 2 bases at J, with 20 bases between the two ends. The CDR3 nucleotides read TGTGCCAGCAGCCCCACCCCTCGGGACCATCACACAGATACGCAGTATTTT. It encodes CASSPTPRDHHTDTQYF.

This clonotype was observed a handful of times. This rearrangement joins TRBV29-1 to TRBJ2-5, with 9 bases lining up with TRBD1. With 5 bases clipped from V and 7 bases from J, the junction kept 17 bases outside the gene matches. There are 16 residues in the CDR3. The germline V gene has CDR1 SQVTM and CDR2 ANQGSEA. CDR3 in amino acids: CSVNYPAGQGLGTQYF. CDR3 in DNA: TGCAGCGTTAACTACCCCGCGGGACAGGGTCTTGGGACCCAGTACTTC.

This chain connects TRBV7-2 to TRBJ2-7; 8 bases fit TRBD2. Germline V gene data show CDR1 as SGHTA and CDR2 as FQGNSA. V was clipped by 3 bases and J by 3 bases; unmatched bases: 7. The CDR3 has 15 residues. CDR3 bases: TGTGCCAGCAGCTTGGCGGGGGGTCGGGTCTACGAGCAGTACTTC. Translated: CASSLAGGRVYEQYF.

For this clonotype: One end of the junction does not line up with germline, which may come from a read error. This chain connects TRBV11-3 to TRBJ2-1, with unresolved D. Germline lookup yields CDR1 SGHNT and CDR2 YENEEA. CDR3 size: 13 residues. The CDR3 here is CASSQLNYNEQFF. The CDR3 DNA follows: TGCGCCAGCAGCCAACTCAACTACAATGAGCAGTTCTTC.

This clonotype was detected only a few times. The chain employs TRBV12-3 or TRBV12-4 and TRBJ2-6, with D possibly matching TRBD2 (6 bases). The V gene lost 7 bases and the J gene lost 0 bases, with 19 bases spanning the gap. The CDR3 covers 18 residues. The CDR3 sequence is CASTPRAGSLSGANVLTF. The CDR3 DNA reads as TGTGCCAGCACCCCTCGCGCGGGGTCCCTCTCTGGGGCCAACGTCCTGACTTTC.

As for this clonotype: The germline gene is not matched at one end of the junction; a read error may be the cause. The chain is built from TRBV7-2 and TRBJ1-2; TRBD1 matches at 8 bases. CDR1 and CDR2 from the germline V gene are SGHTA and FQGNSA. The CDR3 extends over 17 amino acids. CDR3 coding DNA: TGTGCCAACAGCCCTAACCCCACAAGACAGGGGTATGATGGCTACACCTTC. Translated, it gives CANSPNPTRQGYDGYTF.

The rearrangement uses TRBV7-3 and TRBJ2-1; 8 bases line up with TRBD2. Germline trimming cut 5 bases from V and 6 bases from J; bases unmatched to any gene: 9. Germline V lookup: CDR1 SGHTA, CDR2 FQGTGA. The CDR3 sequence is 15 residues long. As DNA, the CDR3 is TGTGCCAGCAGCCCGTCGTTCGGGAGGGCCAATGAGCAGTTCTTC. It specifies CASSPSFGRANEQFF.

The chain couples TRBV14 to TRBJ2-2; the D gene is possibly TRBD1 (5 bases). The CDR3 runs to 15 residues. CDR1 and CDR2 from the germline V gene are SGHDN and FVKESK. Trimming cost V 3 bases and J 3 bases, with 11 bases left between them. The CDR3 coding sequence is TGTGCCAGCAGCCATCAGGGCCTGCACACCGGGGAGCTGTTTTTT. Encoded protein: CASSHQGLHTGELFF.

The rearrangement links TRBV10-2 to TRBJ2-3, with TRBD2 identical over 8 bases. V trimming: 3 bases; J trimming: 3 bases; junction bases outside the gene matches: 5. Germline CDR1 and CDR2: WSHSY and SAAADI. The CDR3 is 15 amino acids. This CDR3 reads CASSDFASGTDTQYF. The CDR3 bases are TGCGCCAGCAGTGATTTTGCTAGCGGGACAGATACGCAGTATTTT.

This clonotype was recorded at least ten times. The chain uses TRBV12-3 or TRBV12-4 and TRBJ2-7; the match to TRBD2 covers 9 bases. CDR3 length: 15 residues. V shed 7 bases, J shed 2 bases, and the junction held 9 bases outside the gene matches. The CDR3 DNA sequence: TGTGCCAGCACTCTAGCGGGACACCTTACCTACGAGCAGTACTTC. It translates to CASTLAGHLTYEQYF.